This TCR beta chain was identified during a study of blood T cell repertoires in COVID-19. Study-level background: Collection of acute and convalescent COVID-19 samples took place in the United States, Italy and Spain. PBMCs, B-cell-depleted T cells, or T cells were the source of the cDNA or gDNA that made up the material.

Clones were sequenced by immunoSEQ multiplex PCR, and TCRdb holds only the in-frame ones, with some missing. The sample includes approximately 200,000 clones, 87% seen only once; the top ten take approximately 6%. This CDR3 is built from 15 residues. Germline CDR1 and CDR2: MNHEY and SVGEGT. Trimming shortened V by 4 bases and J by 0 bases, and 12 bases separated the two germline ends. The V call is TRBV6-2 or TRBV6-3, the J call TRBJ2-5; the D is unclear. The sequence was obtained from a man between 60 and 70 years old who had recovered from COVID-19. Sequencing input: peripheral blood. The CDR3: CASSSLLMYQETQYF. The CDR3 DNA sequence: TGTGCCAGCAGTTCCCTTTTAATGTACCAAGAGACCCAGTACTTC.